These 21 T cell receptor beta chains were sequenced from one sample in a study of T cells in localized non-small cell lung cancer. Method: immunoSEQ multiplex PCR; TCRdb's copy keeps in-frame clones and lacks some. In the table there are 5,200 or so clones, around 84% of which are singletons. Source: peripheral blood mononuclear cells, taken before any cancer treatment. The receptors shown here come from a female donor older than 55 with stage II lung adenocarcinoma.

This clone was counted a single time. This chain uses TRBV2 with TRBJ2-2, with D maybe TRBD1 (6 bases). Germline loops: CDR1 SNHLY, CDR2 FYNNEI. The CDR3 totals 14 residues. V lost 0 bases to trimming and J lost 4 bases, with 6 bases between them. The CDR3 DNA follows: TGTGCCAGCAGTGAAGCCAGGGGCACCGGGGAGCTGTTTTTT. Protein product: CASSEARGTGELFF.

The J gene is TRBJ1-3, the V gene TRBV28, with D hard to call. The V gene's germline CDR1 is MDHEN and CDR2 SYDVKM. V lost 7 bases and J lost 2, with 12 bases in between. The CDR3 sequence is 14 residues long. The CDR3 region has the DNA TGTGCCAGCACCCTCGGAGGCCCTGGAAACACCATATATTTT. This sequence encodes CASTLGGPGNTIYF.

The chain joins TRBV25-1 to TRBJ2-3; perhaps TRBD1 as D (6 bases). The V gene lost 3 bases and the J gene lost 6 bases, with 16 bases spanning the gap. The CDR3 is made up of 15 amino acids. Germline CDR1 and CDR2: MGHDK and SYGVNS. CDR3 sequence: CASSDKSQGSDTQYF. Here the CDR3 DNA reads TGTGCCAGCAGTGATAAATCGCAGGGGTCCGATACGCAGTATTTT.

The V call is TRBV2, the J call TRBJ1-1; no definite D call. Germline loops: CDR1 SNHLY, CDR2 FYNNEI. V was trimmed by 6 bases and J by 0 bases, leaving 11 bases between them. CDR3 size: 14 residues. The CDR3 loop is CASSGSVMNTEAFF. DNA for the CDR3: TGTGCCAGCAGCGGTTCAGTCATGAACACTGAAGCTTTCTTT. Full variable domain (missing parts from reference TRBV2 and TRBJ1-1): EPEVTQTPSHQVTQMGQEVILRCVPISNHLYFYWYRQILGQKVEFLVSFYNNEISEKSEIFDDQFSVERPDGSNFTLKIRSTKLEDSAMYFCASSGSVMNTEAFFGQGTRLTVV.

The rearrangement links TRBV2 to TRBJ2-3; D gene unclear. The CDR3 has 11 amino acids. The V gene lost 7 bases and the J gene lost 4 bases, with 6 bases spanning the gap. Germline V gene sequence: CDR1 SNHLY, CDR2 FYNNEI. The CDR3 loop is CASKESDTQYF. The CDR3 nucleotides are TGTGCCAGCAAGGAATCAGATACGCAGTATTTT.

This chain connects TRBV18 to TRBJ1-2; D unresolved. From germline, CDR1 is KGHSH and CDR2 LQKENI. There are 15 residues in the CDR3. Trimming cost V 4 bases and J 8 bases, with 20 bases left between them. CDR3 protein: CASSLDLGDSGGYTF. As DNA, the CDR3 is TGTGCCAGCTCACTAGACCTGGGTGACTCCGGGGGCTACACCTTC.

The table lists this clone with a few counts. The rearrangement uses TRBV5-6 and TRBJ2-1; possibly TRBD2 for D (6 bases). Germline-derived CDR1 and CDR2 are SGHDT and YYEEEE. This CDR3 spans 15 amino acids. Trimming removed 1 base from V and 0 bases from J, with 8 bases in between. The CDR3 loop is CASSLRGTSYNEQFF. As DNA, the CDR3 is TGTGCCAGCAGCTTGCGGGGGACCTCCTACAATGAGCAGTTCTTC.

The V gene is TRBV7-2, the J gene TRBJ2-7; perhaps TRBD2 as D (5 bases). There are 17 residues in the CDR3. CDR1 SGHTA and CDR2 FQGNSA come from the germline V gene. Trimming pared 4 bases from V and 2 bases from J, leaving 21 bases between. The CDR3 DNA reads TGTGCCAGCAGCTCCTACGAGAGGACTCCTAGAGCCTACGAGCAGTACTTC. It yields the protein CASSSYERTPRAYEQYF.

The CDR3 DNA sequence: TGTGCCAGCAGTTTACAGGGGGGTGACTATGGCTACACCTTC. Its translation: CASSLQGGDYGYTF. The chain links TRBV25-1 to TRBJ1-2, with TRBD1 identical over 8 bases. This CDR3 comprises 14 residues. The germline gives CDR1 MGHDK, CDR2 SYGVNS. The V segment lost 5 bases and the J segment 3 bases; nucleotides outside the gene matches: 5.

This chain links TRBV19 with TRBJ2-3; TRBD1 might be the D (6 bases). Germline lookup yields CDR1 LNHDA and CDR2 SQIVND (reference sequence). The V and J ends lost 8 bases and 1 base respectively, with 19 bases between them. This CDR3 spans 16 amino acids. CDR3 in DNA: TGTGCCAGTCGTACGAGTGGGGGCTTCGGCACAGATACGCAGTATTTT. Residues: CASRTSGGFGTDTQYF.

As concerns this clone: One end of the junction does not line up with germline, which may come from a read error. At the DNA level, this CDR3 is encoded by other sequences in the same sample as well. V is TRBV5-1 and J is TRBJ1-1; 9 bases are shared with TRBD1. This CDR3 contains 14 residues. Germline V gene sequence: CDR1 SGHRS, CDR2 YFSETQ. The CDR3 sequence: CASSGLDRGTEAFF. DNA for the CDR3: TGCGCCAGCAGCGGATTAGACAGGGGGACTGAAGCCTTCTTT.

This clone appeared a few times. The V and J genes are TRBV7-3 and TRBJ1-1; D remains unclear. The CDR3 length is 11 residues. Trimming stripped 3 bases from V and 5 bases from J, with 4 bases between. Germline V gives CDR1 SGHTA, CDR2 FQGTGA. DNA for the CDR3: TGTGCCAGCAGCTTGTTGACTGAAGCTTTCTTT. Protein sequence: CASSLLTEAFF.

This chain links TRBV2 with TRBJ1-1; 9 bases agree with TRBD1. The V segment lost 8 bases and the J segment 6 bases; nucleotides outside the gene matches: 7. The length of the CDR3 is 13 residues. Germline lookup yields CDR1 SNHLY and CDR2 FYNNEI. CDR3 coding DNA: TGTGCCAGCGCGACAGGGGGGAATGCTGAAGCTTTCTTT. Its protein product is CASATGGNAEAFF. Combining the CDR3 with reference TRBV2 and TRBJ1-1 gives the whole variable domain EPEVTQTPSHQVTQMGQEVILRCVPISNHLYFYWYRQILGQKVEFLVSFYNNEISEKSEIFDDQFSVERPDGSNFTLKIRSTKLEDSAMYFCASATGGNAEAFFGQGTRLTVV.

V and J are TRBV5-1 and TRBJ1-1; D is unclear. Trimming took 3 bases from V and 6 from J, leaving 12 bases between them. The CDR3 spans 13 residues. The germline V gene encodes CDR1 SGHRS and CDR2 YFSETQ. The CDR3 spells CASSYAELAEAFF. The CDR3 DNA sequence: TGCGCCAGCAGCTACGCGGAATTAGCTGAAGCTTTCTTT.

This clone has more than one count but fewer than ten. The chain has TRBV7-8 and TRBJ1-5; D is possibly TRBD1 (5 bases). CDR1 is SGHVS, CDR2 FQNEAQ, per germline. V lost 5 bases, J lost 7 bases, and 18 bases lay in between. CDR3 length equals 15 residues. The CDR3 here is CASSPRELRGQPQHF. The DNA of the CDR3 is TGTGCCAGCAGCCCTAGAGAACTTCGGGGGCAGCCCCAGCATTTT.

The CDR3, as DNA: TGCAGCGTTCCTTCGGCTCCCAATGAGCAGTTCTTC. Amino acid sequence: CSVPSAPNEQFF. This chain connects TRBV29-1 to TRBJ2-1, with D unresolved. The V end lost 5 bases, the J end lost 6 bases, and 11 bases lay between the germline ends. This CDR3 region has 12 residues. CDR1 is SQVTM and CDR2 is ANQGSEA in the germline V gene.

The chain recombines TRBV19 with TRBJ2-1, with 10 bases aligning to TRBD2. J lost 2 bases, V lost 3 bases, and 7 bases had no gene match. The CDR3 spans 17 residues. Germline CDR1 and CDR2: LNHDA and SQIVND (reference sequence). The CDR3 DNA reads TGTGCCAGTAGTATGGAGGCTAGCGGGGGAACCTACAATGAGCAGTTCTTC. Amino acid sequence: CASSMEASGGTYNEQFF.

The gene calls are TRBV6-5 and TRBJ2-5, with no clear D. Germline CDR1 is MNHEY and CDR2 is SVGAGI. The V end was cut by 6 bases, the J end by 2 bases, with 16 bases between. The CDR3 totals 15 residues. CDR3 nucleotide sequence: TGTGCCAGCAGCCCCGGGTGGGCGGATCAAGAGACCCAGTACTTC. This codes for CASSPGWADQETQYF.

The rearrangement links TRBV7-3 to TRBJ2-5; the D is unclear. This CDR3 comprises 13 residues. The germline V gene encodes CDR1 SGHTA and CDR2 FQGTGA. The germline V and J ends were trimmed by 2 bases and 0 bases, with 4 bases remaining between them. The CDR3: CASSLDNQETQYF. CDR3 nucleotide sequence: TGTGCCAGCAGCTTAGACAACCAAGAGACCCAGTACTTC.

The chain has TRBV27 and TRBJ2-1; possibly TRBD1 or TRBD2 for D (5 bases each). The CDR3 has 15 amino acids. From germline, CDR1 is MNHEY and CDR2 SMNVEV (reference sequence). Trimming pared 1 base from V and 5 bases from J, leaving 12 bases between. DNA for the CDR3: TGTGCCAGCAGTTTATTTGGGGGTTTTAACAATGAGCAGTTCTTC. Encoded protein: CASSLFGGFNNEQFF.

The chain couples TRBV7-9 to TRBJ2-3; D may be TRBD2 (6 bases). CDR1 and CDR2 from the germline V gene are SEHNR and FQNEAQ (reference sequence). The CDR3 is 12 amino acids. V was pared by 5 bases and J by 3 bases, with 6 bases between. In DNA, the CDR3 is TGTGCCAGCAGCCGGGGGACAGATACGCAGTATTTT. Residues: CASSRGTDTQYF.